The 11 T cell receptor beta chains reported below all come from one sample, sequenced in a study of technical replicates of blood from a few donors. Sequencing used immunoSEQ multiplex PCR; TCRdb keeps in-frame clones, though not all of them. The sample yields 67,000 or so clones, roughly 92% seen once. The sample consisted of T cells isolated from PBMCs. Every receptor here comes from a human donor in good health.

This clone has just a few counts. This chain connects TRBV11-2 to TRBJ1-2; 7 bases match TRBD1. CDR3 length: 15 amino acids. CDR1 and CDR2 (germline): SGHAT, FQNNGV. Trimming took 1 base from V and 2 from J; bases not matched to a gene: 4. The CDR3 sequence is CASSLVQGWNYGYTF. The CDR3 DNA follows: TGTGCCAGCAGCTTAGTACAGGGGTGGAACTATGGCTACACCTTC.

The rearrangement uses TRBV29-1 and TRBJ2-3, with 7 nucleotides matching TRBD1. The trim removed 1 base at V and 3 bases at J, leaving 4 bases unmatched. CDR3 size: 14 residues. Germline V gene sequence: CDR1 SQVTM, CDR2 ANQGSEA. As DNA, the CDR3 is TGCAGCGTTGAAGGACAGGGAATGACAGATACGCAGTATTTT. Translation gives CSVEGQGMTDTQYF.

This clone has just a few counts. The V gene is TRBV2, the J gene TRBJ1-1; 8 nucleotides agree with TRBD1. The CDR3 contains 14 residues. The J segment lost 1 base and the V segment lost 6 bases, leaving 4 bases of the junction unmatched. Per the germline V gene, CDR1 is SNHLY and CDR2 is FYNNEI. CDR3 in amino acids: CASRSDRENTEAFF. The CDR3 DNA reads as TGTGCCAGCAGGTCGGACAGGGAGAACACTGAAGCTTTCTTT. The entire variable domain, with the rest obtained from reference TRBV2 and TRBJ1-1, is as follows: EPEVTQTPSHQVTQMGQEVILRCVPISNHLYFYWYRQILGQKVEFLVSFYNNEISEKSEIFDDQFSVERPDGSNFTLKIRSTKLEDSAMYFCASRSDRENTEAFFGQGTRLTVV.

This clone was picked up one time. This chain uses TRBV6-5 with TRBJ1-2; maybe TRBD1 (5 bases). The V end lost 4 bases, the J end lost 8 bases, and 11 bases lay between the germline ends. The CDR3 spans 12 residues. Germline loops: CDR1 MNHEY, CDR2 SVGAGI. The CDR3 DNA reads TGTGCCAGCAGTTCCTCGGGGCTCGGCTACACCTTC. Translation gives CASSSSGLGYTF.

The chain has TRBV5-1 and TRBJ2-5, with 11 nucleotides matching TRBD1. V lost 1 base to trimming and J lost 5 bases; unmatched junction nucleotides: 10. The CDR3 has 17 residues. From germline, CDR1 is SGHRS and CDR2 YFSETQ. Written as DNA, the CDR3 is TGCGCCAGCAGCTTGTCCTGGACAGGGGGCTTTGGCGAGACCCAGTACTTC. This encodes CASSLSWTGGFGETQYF.

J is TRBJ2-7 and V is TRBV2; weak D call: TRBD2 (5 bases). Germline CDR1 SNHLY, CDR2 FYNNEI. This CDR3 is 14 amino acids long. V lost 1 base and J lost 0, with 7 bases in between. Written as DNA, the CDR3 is TGTGCCAGCAGTGAAGAGACTATCTCCTACGAGCAGTACTTC. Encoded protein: CASSEETISYEQYF.

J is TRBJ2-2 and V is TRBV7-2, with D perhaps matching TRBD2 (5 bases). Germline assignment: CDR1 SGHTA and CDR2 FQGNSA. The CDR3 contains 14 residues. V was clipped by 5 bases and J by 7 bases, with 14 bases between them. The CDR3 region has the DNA TGTGCCAGCAGCGCCACTAGTTCCGGCGGGGAGCTGTTTTTT. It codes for CASSATSSGGELFF.

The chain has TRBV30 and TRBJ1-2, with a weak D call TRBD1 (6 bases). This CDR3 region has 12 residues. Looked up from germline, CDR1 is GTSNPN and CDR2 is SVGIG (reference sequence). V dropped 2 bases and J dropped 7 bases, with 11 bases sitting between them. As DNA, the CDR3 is TGTGCCTGGAGTATGTGGACAGCTGGCTACACCTTC. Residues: CAWSMWTAGYTF.

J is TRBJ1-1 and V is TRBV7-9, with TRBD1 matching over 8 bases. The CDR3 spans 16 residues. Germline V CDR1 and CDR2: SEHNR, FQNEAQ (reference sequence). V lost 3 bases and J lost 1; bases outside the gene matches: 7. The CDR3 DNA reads TGTGCCAGCAGCTTCTACCTTGGACAGGGGAACACTGAAGCTTTCTTT. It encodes CASSFYLGQGNTEAFF.

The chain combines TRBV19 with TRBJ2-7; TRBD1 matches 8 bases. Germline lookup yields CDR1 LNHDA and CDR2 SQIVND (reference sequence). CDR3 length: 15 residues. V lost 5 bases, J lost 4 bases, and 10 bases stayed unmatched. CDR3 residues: CASSFAGQASYEQYF. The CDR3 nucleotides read TGTGCCAGTAGTTTCGCGGGACAGGCGTCTTACGAGCAGTACTTC.

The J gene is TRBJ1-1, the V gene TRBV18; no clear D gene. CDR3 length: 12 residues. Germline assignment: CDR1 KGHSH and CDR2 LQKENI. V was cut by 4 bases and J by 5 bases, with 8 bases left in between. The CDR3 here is CASSREGTEAFF. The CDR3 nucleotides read TGTGCCAGCTCACGAGAGGGTACTGAAGCTTTCTTT.